The source of this T cell receptor (beta chain) is a study of CD8 T cells in Susac syndrome. The CDR3 spans 17 residues. The V segment lost 5 bases and the J segment 0 bases; nucleotides outside the gene matches: 10. CDR1 is SEHNR, CDR2 FQNEAQ, per germline (reference sequence). With random hexamers, reverse transcription was performed on about 0.45 to 1 ug of RNA. The immunoSEQ assay covered 54 Vbeta and 13 Jbeta segments for CDR3. Each CDR3 protein is one row after TCRdb ran MiXCR on the immunoSEQ multiplex PCR reads. The sample includes about 52,000 distinct CDR3 sequences, 93% of them seen just once. Sequencing of TCR beta was undertaken in CD8+ and CD4+ T cells derived from blood. Treatment-naive patients with stable or active relapsing-remitting disease served as multiple sclerosis controls. CD8+ and CD4+ T cells were negatively isolated; TEMRA cells were FACS-enriched.

Specimen: CD8+ T cells from PBMCs. The sequence came from a human donor with multiple sclerosis. V usage is TRBV7-9 and J usage is TRBJ2-1; TRBD1 matches 7 bases. For the CDR3, the DNA is TGTGCCAGCAGCCCGCAGGGACAGTCCAGCTCCTACAATGAGCAGTTCTTC. Protein: CASSPQGQSSSYNEQFF.